The 31 T cell receptor beta chains reported below all come from one sample, sequenced in a study of blood T cell repertoires in COVID-19. Clones were read by immunoSEQ multiplex PCR, and TCRdb kept only the in-frame ones, dropping some. The sample lists 220,000 or so clones; 85% to 90% were seen once. The sequenced sample consisted of PBMCs or T cells enriched from blood (not recorded which). The receptors come from a woman in her forties or fifties with acute COVID-19.

This clone was counted only a few times. The chain is built from TRBV9 and TRBJ1-6; TRBD1 is a possible D gene (6 bases). V was pared by 3 bases and J by 12 bases, with 19 bases between. Per germline, CDR1 SGDLS and CDR2 YYNGEE. This CDR3 has 15 residues. The CDR3 spells CASSEGEGEWKPLHF. In nucleotides, the CDR3 is TGTGCCAGCAGCGAGGGGGAGGGGGAATGGAAACCCCTCCACTTT.

This clone was detected a few times. This rearrangement joins TRBV5-1 to TRBJ2-1; TRBD2 aligns across 11 bases. This CDR3 has 16 residues. The germline CDR1 and CDR2 sequences are SGHRS and YFSETQ. Trimming cost V 4 bases and J 1 base; bases outside gene matches: 4. CDR3 residues: CASSGTSGRSYNEQFF. As DNA, the CDR3 is TGCGCCAGCAGCGGAACTAGCGGGAGATCCTACAATGAGCAGTTCTTC.

The rearrangement uses TRBV19 and TRBJ1-4; D is uncertain. Germline V gene data show CDR1 as LNHDA and CDR2 as SQIVND (reference sequence). Deletions cut 8 bases from V and 8 bases from J, with 18 bases between. This CDR3 is 14 amino acids long. Here the CDR3 DNA reads TGTGCCAGTTATTCCTCTCATGGAGGGGAAAAACTGTTTTTT. Translated, it gives CASYSSHGGEKLFF.

This chain connects TRBV10-3 to TRBJ2-1, with 8 bases that match TRBD2. The CDR3 spans 16 residues. Germline lookup yields CDR1 ENHRY and CDR2 SYGVKD. Trimming at V came to 3 bases and at J to 5 bases, leaving 9 bases not matched to a gene. The CDR3 region has the DNA TGTGCCATCAGTGAAACTCCAGCGGGAGCTGACAATGAGCAGTTCTTC. It yields the protein CAISETPAGADNEQFF.

The rearrangement uses TRBV19 and TRBJ2-2; TRBD2 matches at 10 bases. CDR3 size: 13 residues. The V gene's germline CDR1 is LNHDA and CDR2 SQIVND (reference sequence). V was pared by 9 bases and J by 5 bases, with 3 bases of the junction left unmatched. The CDR3 nucleotides are TGTGCCAGCCTAGCGGGAGTTACCGGGGAGCTGTTTTTT. It codes for CASLAGVTGELFF. The entire variable domain, with the rest obtained from reference TRBV19 and TRBJ2-2, is as follows: DGGITQSPKYLFRKEGQNVTLSCEQNLNHDAMYWYRQDPGQGLRLIYYSQIVNDFQKGDIAEGYSVSREKKESFPLTVTSAQKNPTAFYLCASLAGVTGELFFGEGSRLTVL.

CDR3 loop: CASSLQGNTEAFF. CDR3 DNA: TGTGCCAGCAGCCTACAGGGGAACACTGAAGCTTTCTTT. This chain uses TRBV14 with TRBJ1-1, with D possibly being TRBD1 (6 bases). The V gene lost 4 bases and the J gene lost 1 base, with 7 bases spanning the gap. The CDR3 loop spans 13 amino acids. The germline CDR1 and CDR2 sequences are SGHDN and FVKESK.

The rearrangement links TRBV18 to TRBJ2-1, with a weak D call TRBD1 (7 bases). Germline loops: CDR1 KGHSH, CDR2 LQKENI. This CDR3 is 17 amino acids long. The germline V and J ends were trimmed by 1 base and 8 bases, with 21 bases remaining between them. The CDR3 is CASSPLAAGGSRDEQFF. The CDR3 bases are TGTGCCAGCTCACCACTAGCGGCAGGGGGTAGCAGGGATGAGCAGTTCTTC. Full variable domain (outside the CDR3, taken from reference TRBV18 and TRBJ2-1): NAGVMQNPRHLVRRRGQEARLRCSPMKGHSHVYWYRQLPEEGLKFMVYLQKENIIDESGMPKERFSAEFPKEGPSILRIQQVVRGDSAAYFCASSPLAAGGSRDEQFFGPGTRLTVL.

The chain combines TRBV5-1 with TRBJ2-7, with 9 bases matching TRBD2. V shed 3 bases, J shed 3 bases, and the junction held 7 bases outside the gene matches. The CDR3 covers 15 residues. The germline CDR1 and CDR2 sequences are SGHRS and YFSETQ. CDR3 in amino acids: CASSSLGTSLYEQYF. Written as DNA, the CDR3 is TGCGCCAGCAGCTCTTTGGGGACTAGCCTCTACGAGCAGTACTTC.

This clone was observed a handful of times. This chain joins TRBV7-2 and TRBJ2-2, with TRBD1 matching over 8 bases. The V gene end was trimmed by 1 base and the J gene end by 4 bases; junction bases not matched to a gene: 5. Germline V gene sequence: CDR1 SGHTA, CDR2 FQGNSA. This CDR3 spans 16 amino acids. The CDR3 DNA is TGTGCCAGCAGCTTAGGTGGGCAGGGGGCCACCGGGGAGCTGTTTTTT. It specifies CASSLGGQGATGELFF. Full variable domain (missing parts from reference TRBV7-2 and TRBJ2-2): GAGVSQSPSNKVTEKGKDVELRCDPISGHTALYWYRQSLGQGLEFLIYFQGNSAPDKSGLPSDRFSAERTGGSVSTLTIQRTQQEDSAVYLCASSLGGQGATGELFFGEGSRLTVL.

The J gene is TRBJ2-2, the V gene TRBV4-1, with 9 bases fitting TRBD2. V trimming: 4 bases; J trimming: 0 bases; junction bases outside the gene matches: 6. CDR1 is MGHRA and CDR2 is YSYEKL in the germline V gene. CDR3 length: 17 amino acids. CDR3 coding DNA: TGCGCCAGCAGCCTTAGCGGGAGCCCCGCGAACACCGGGGAGCTGTTTTTT. It translates to CASSLSGSPANTGELFF.

This clone occurred once. The chain couples TRBV30 to TRBJ1-1, with D maybe TRBD1 (6 bases). Trimming shortened V by 0 bases and J by 5 bases, and 13 bases separated the two germline ends. CDR3 size: 14 residues. Germline V gene sequence: CDR1 GTSNPN, CDR2 SVGIG (reference sequence). The CDR3 DNA reads TGTGCCTGGAGTGTGTTGGGGGCGCGAACTGAAGCTTTCTTT. Protein: CAWSVLGARTEAFF.

CDR3 in DNA: TGCGCCAGCAGCTTGGAAGGAAGGGGCCACCAAGAGACCCAGTACTTC. Its protein product is CASSLEGRGHQETQYF. V gene TRBV5-1 combines with J gene TRBJ2-5, with TRBD1 as a possible D gene (5 bases). The CDR3 spans 16 residues. CDR1 and CDR2 from the germline V gene are SGHRS and YFSETQ. The germline V and J ends were trimmed by 0 bases and 0 bases, with 12 bases remaining between them.

This clone occurred a few times. V gene TRBV2 combines with J gene TRBJ1-4; 7 positions agree with TRBD1. In germline, CDR1 is SNHLY, CDR2 FYNNEI. V lost 5 bases, J lost 6 bases, and 6 bases stayed unmatched. CDR3 length: 14 amino acids. Written as DNA, the CDR3 is TGTGCCAGCAGTTTAGACAGGGACGATGAAAAACTGTTTTTT. Translating gives CASSLDRDDEKLFF.

The chain joins TRBV27 to TRBJ2-7, with 11 bases fitting TRBD1. The V gene end was trimmed by 6 bases and the J gene end by 1 base; junction bases not matched to a gene: 5. The CDR3 runs to 15 residues. Germline CDR1 MNHEY, CDR2 SMNVEV (reference sequence). The CDR3 coding sequence is TGTGCCAGCAGCGGGGACAGGGGGGGGTCCTACGAGCAGTACTTC. Protein product: CASSGDRGGSYEQYF.

This clone was counted a single time. The chain has TRBV4-2 and TRBJ2-7; 7 bases map to TRBD2. This CDR3 region has 16 residues. After removal of 0 bases from V and 1 base from J, the junction contained 6 bases not matched to a gene. Germline V CDR1 and CDR2: LGHNA, YNFKEQ. CDR3 amino acids: CASSQEDPSGSYEQYF. The CDR3 nucleotides are TGTGCCAGCAGCCAAGAGGATCCTAGCGGTTCCTACGAGCAGTACTTC.

This chain joins TRBV4-3 and TRBJ2-1; D uncertain. The germline V gene encodes CDR1 LGHNA and CDR2 YSLEER. This CDR3 spans 16 amino acids. V lost 1 base, J lost 8 bases, and 18 bases lay in between. CDR3 nucleotides: TGCGCCAGCAGCCAAGCCCCAGGCGCCAGATTCGATGAGCAGTTCTTC. This gives the protein CASSQAPGARFDEQFF.

This clone was detected once. The genes are TRBV9 and TRBJ2-7; TRBD1 might be the D (6 bases). From germline, CDR1 is SGDLS and CDR2 YYNGEE. The CDR3 length is 17 residues. The V end lost 4 bases, the J end lost 3 bases, and 23 bases lay between the germline ends. The chain's CDR3 is CASSYGQFPSPNYEQYF. The CDR3 DNA reads TGTGCCAGCAGCTATGGACAGTTCCCCTCACCTAACTACGAGCAGTACTTC.

The chain couples TRBV7-9 to TRBJ2-7; D is ambiguous. This CDR3 contains 12 residues. V was pared by 3 bases and J by 5 bases, with 8 bases between. From germline, CDR1 is SEHNR and CDR2 FQNEAQ (reference sequence). DNA for the CDR3: TGTGCCAGCAGCTTGAAACTTCACGAGCAGTACTTC. Translating gives CASSLKLHEQYF.

This clone has just one count. The CDR3 is CASSSLGGPYEQYF. CDR3 DNA sequence: TGTGCCAGCAGCTCGTTAGGGGGCCCGTACGAGCAGTACTTC. This chain connects TRBV13 to TRBJ2-7; 7 bases line up with TRBD1. This CDR3 region has 14 residues. With V trimmed by 4 bases and J by 4 bases, 7 bases remained unmatched. From germline, CDR1 is PRHDT and CDR2 FYEKMQ (reference sequence).

This rearrangement joins TRBV28 to TRBJ2-2; a possible D gene is TRBD1 (5 bases). Trimming pared 5 bases from V and 9 bases from J, leaving 16 bases between. CDR3 length equals 14 residues. In germline, CDR1 is MDHEN, CDR2 SYDVKM. Here the CDR3 reads CASSPQGGPRELFF. As DNA, the CDR3 is TGTGCCAGCAGTCCCCAGGGTGGGCCCCGGGAGCTGTTTTTT.

V is TRBV11-2 and J is TRBJ2-7, with 7 bases fitting TRBD2. The CDR3 spans 13 residues. Trimming removed 5 bases from V and 3 bases from J; junction bases left unmatched: 4. CDR1 and CDR2 from the germline V gene are SGHAT and FQNNGV. The CDR3 sequence: CASSPGLYYEQYF. The CDR3 region has the DNA TGTGCCAGCAGCCCGGGACTATACTACGAGCAGTACTTC.

V gene TRBV6-5 combines with J gene TRBJ1-3; a possible D gene is TRBD1 (5 bases). Germline CDR1 MNHEY, CDR2 SVGAGI. Trimming stripped 3 bases from V and 0 bases from J, with 6 bases between. This CDR3 has 14 residues. The CDR3 region has the DNA TGTGCCAGCAGTTATGACAGCTCTGGAAACACCATATATTTT. Protein product: CASSYDSSGNTIYF.

This chain links TRBV24-1 with TRBJ2-2, with 8 bases lining up with TRBD2. The CDR3 is made up of 17 amino acids. The germline CDR1 and CDR2 sequences are KGHDR and SFDVKD. The trim removed 4 bases at V and 2 bases at J, leaving 8 bases unmatched. CDR3 sequence reads: CATSDPSLAVNTGELFF. Written as DNA, the CDR3 is TGTGCCACCAGTGACCCTTCACTAGCGGTAAACACCGGGGAGCTGTTTTTT.

The chain employs TRBV5-1 and TRBJ1-1; D might be TRBD1 (5 bases). V gave up 0 bases and J gave up 0 bases, with 21 bases separating them. The CDR3 sequence is 19 residues long. The germline CDR1 and CDR2 sequences are SGHRS and YFSETQ. CDR3 nucleotide sequence: TGCGCCAGCAGCTTGGGCCCAGGGTACCCCCAAAGGGTGAACACTGAAGCTTTCTTT. Residues: CASSLGPGYPQRVNTEAFF.

This clone was found once. V gene TRBV15 combines with J gene TRBJ2-5, with TRBD2 identical over 8 bases. The CDR3 is made up of 15 amino acids. Losses at the gene ends were 3 bases for V and 4 bases for J; bases not matched to a gene: 7. Looked up from germline, CDR1 is LNHNV and CDR2 is YYDKDF (reference sequence). CDR3 DNA: TGTGCCACCAGCAGGGGTACCGGGAGGGGAGAGACCCAGTACTTC. This translates into CATSRGTGRGETQYF. Supplemented by reference TRBV15 and TRBJ2-5, the full variable domain reads DAMVIQNPRYQVTQFGKPVTLSCSQTLNHNVMYWYQQKSSQAPKLLFHYYDKDFNNEADTPDNFQSRRPNTSFCFLDIRSPGLGDTAMYLCATSRGTGRGETQYFGPGTRLLVL.

The chain combines TRBV4-1 with TRBJ2-1; 10 nucleotides match TRBD2. Germline CDR1 reads MGHRA; CDR2 reads YSYEKL. The CDR3 totals 15 residues. V gave up 4 bases and J gave up 7 bases; unmatched junction bases: 7. The CDR3, as DNA: TGCGCCAGCAGCCCAACTAGCGGGACAGAGAATGAGCAGTTCTTC. Translation: CASSPTSGTENEQFF.

The chain is built from TRBV28 and TRBJ2-3, with 11 bases aligning to TRBD2. V lost 7 bases to trimming and J lost 2 bases; unmatched junction nucleotides: 5. Germline V gives CDR1 MDHEN, CDR2 SYDVKM. This CDR3 has 15 residues. This chain's CDR3 is CASTRLAGPTDTQYF. The CDR3 DNA is TGTGCCAGCACCCGACTAGCGGGACCCACAGATACGCAGTATTTT.

This chain joins TRBV18 and TRBJ2-7; 12 bases are a match to TRBD2. J lost 6 bases, V lost 0 bases, and 9 bases had no gene match. The germline CDR1 and CDR2 sequences are KGHSH and LQKENI. The CDR3 is made up of 17 amino acids. The CDR3 sequence is CASSPPWELAGGFEQYF. Here the CDR3 DNA reads TGTGCCAGCTCACCACCGTGGGAACTAGCGGGAGGATTCGAGCAGTACTTC. Filled out from reference TRBV18 and TRBJ2-7, the complete variable domain reads NAGVMQNPRHLVRRRGQEARLRCSPMKGHSHVYWYRQLPEEGLKFMVYLQKENIIDESGMPKERFSAEFPKEGPSILRIQQVVRGDSAAYFCASSPPWELAGGFEQYFGPGTRLTVT.

As concerns this clone: The sample has other DNA sequences that encode this CDR3 too. This chain joins TRBV7-9 and TRBJ2-3, with a tentative D call TRBD2 (6 bases). Germline CDR1 SEHNR, CDR2 FQNEAQ (reference sequence). V dropped 6 bases and J dropped 4 bases, with 11 bases sitting between them. CDR3 length: 13 amino acids. CDR3 sequence: CASSLREPDTQYF. In DNA form, the CDR3 reads TGTGCCAGCAGTCTCCGGGAGCCAGATACGCAGTATTTT.

This chain links TRBV28 with TRBJ2-7; TRBD2 matches 10 bases. This CDR3 region has 15 residues. Germline CDR1 MDHEN, CDR2 SYDVKM. Trimming cost V 4 bases and J 3 bases; bases outside gene matches: 6. In DNA form, the CDR3 reads TGTGCCAGCAGTTCCGGGGCTAGCGGGAGCTACGAGCAGTACTTC. Residues: CASSSGASGSYEQYF.

The chain has TRBV7-8 and TRBJ2-5, with 7 bases identical to TRBD1. CDR1 is SGHVS, CDR2 FQNEAQ, per germline. The CDR3 totals 12 residues. V shed 7 bases and J 4 bases; nucleotides not matched to a gene: 3. CDR3 coding DNA: TGTGCCAGCACTCCAGGGGGAGAGACCCAGTACTTC. Protein: CASTPGGETQYF.